This T cell receptor (beta chain) was sequenced for a study of control samples from healthy donors and cancer patients. V gave up 5 bases and J gave up 2 bases, with 15 bases separating them. Germline V gives CDR1 SGHAT, CDR2 FQNNGV. There are 15 residues in the CDR3. The data were produced by immunoSEQ multiplex PCR, yet TCRdb's version contains in-frame clones alone and is incomplete. The sample carries approximately 170,000 clones, roughly 92% recorded once. Sequenced input: blood. This chain connects TRBV11-2 to TRBJ1-1; D uncertain. The TCR comes from a woman aged 30 to 39 in good health. CDR3 amino acids: CASSLMGLKNTEAFF. CDR3 in DNA: TGTGCCAGCAGCCTAATGGGTTTGAAAAACACTGAAGCTTTCTTT.